The table lists the clone carrying this T cell receptor (beta chain) with many counts. This sample was included in a study of spatial heterogeneity in lung cancer. One entry per CDR3 protein results from TCRdb running MiXCR on the 5' RACE reads. The sample contains about 39,000 distinct CDR3 sequences, roughly 3% of which appear only once. Time point of the sample: sample taken at primary tumor resection. The approximately 69 donors had untreated early-stage non-small cell lung cancer. With 5 bases removed from V and 7 bases from J, the gap between germline ends came to 21 bases. There are 16 residues in the CDR3.

The gene calls are TRBV12-3 or TRBV12-4 and TRBJ2-1; a weak D match, TRBD1 (7 bases). The sequencing here drew on normal lung tissue next to the tumor, taken at surgery. The source of this sequence is a male donor with early-stage non-small cell lung cancer. As DNA, the CDR3 is TGTGCCAGCAGTCCATGGACAGGTCGGGCGGGGAATGAGCAGTTCTTC. Translation: CASSPWTGRAGNEQFF.